This is a list of T cell receptor beta chains from one sample in a study of blood T cell repertoires in COVID-19. Generated by immunoSEQ multiplex PCR, the TCRdb table keeps only in-frame clones and is missing some. Of approximately 74,000 clones listed, roughly 86% are singletons. Material: peripheral blood. The source of these receptors is a woman in her sixties with acute or convalescent COVID-19. CDR3s include the opening cysteine and the closing phenylalanine or tryptophan. Each record gives: D gene, clone size, V gene, J gene, CDR3 protein, CDR3 DNA. The D gene is left open where the match is weak. Only some rows state a clone size, as once, few, many or a class for expanded clones.

d_call: TRBD1
clone_size: NA
v_call: TRBV5-6
j_call: TRBJ2-1
cdr3_aa: CASSPRDRAHNEQFF
cdr3_nt: TGTGCCAGCAGCCCGCGGGACAGGGCACACAATGAGCAGTTCTTC

d_call: TRBD2
clone_size: NA
v_call: TRBV4-3
j_call: TRBJ2-5
cdr3_aa: CASSQELAGAETQYF
cdr3_nt: TGCGCCAGCAGCCAAGAGTTAGCGGGGGCAGAGACCCAGTACTTC

d_call: NA
clone_size: once
v_call: TRBV21-1
j_call: TRBJ1-1
cdr3_aa: CASSNGGQAPPRTEAFF
cdr3_nt: TGTGCCAGCAGCAATGGGGGACAGGCACCCCCGAGGACTGAAGCTTTCTTT

d_call: NA
clone_size: NA
v_call: TRBV3-1/TRBV3-2
j_call: TRBJ2-7
cdr3_aa: CASSHGVFYEQYF
cdr3_nt: TGTGCCAGCAGCCACGGGGTCTTCTACGAGCAGTACTTC

d_call: NA
clone_size: NA
v_call: TRBV19
j_call: TRBJ1-1
cdr3_aa: CASMKAFEAFF
cdr3_nt: TGTGCCAGTATGAAAGCATTCGAAGCTTTCTTT

d_call: TRBD2
clone_size: NA
v_call: TRBV7-6
j_call: TRBJ2-5
cdr3_aa: CASSLSVAGIGLETQYF
cdr3_nt: TGTGCCAGCAGCTTATCTGTAGCGGGAATAGGGCTGGAGACCCAGTACTTC

d_call: TRBD1
clone_size: NA
v_call: TRBV19
j_call: TRBJ2-1
cdr3_aa: CASSRHGTVDNEQFF
cdr3_nt: TGTGCCAGTAGTAGGCATGGGACAGTGGACAATGAGCAGTTCTTC

d_call: NA
clone_size: NA
v_call: TRBV27
j_call: TRBJ1-1
cdr3_aa: CASSRNRVDGTEAFF
cdr3_nt: TGTGCCAGCAGTCGCAACAGGGTTGATGGCACTGAAGCTTTCTTT

d_call: TRBD1
clone_size: NA
v_call: TRBV5-4
j_call: TRBJ2-2
cdr3_aa: CATAGTGNTGELFF
cdr3_nt: TGTGCCACGGCTGGGACAGGGAACACCGGGGAGCTGTTTTTT

d_call: NA
clone_size: NA
v_call: TRBV18
j_call: TRBJ1-1
cdr3_aa: CASSQALNTEAFF
cdr3_nt: TGTGCCAGCTCCCAGGCCCTGAACACTGAAGCTTTCTTT

d_call: NA
clone_size: NA
v_call: TRBV12-3/TRBV12-4
j_call: TRBJ1-4
cdr3_aa: CASSNARGEKLFF
cdr3_nt: TGTGCCAGCAGTAACGCGAGAGGGGAAAAACTGTTTTTT

d_call: NA
clone_size: NA
v_call: TRBV7-9
j_call: TRBJ1-6
cdr3_aa: CASSLDSFYNSPLHF
cdr3_nt: TGTGCCAGCAGCTTAGACAGCTTCTATAATTCACCCCTCCACTTT

d_call: NA
clone_size: few
v_call: TRBV7-2
j_call: TRBJ1-1
cdr3_aa: CASSRQENTEAFF
cdr3_nt: TGTGCCAGCAGCCGACAAGAGAACACTGAAGCTTTCTTT

d_call: NA
clone_size: few
v_call: TRBV12-3/TRBV12-4
j_call: TRBJ2-5
cdr3_aa: CASSSSVVETQYF
cdr3_nt: TGTGCCAGCAGTTCTAGTGTTGTAGAGACCCAGTACTTC

d_call: NA
clone_size: NA
v_call: TRBV28
j_call: TRBJ1-1
cdr3_aa: CASIPTPGQREGTEAFF
cdr3_nt: TGTGCCAGCATCCCAACCCCCGGACAGCGCGAAGGCACTGAAGCTTTCTTT

d_call: TRBD1
clone_size: NA
v_call: TRBV5-1
j_call: TRBJ2-7
cdr3_aa: CASSPGTDSYEQYF
cdr3_nt: TGCGCCAGCAGCCCAGGGACAGATTCTTACGAGCAGTACTTC

d_call: TRBD2
clone_size: once
v_call: TRBV3-1/TRBV3-2
j_call: TRBJ2-1
cdr3_aa: CASSPPGLPNNEQFF
cdr3_nt: TGTGCCAGCAGCCCCCCGGGACTACCTAACAATGAGCAGTTCTTC

d_call: TRBD2
clone_size: NA
v_call: TRBV7-8
j_call: TRBJ2-3
cdr3_aa: CASRKRTSGMDTDTQYF
cdr3_nt: TGTGCCAGCAGGAAACGGACTAGCGGGATGGACACAGATACGCAGTATTTT

d_call: TRBD1
clone_size: NA
v_call: TRBV28
j_call: TRBJ2-7
cdr3_aa: CASSLLTGGYEQYF
cdr3_nt: TGTGCCAGCAGTTTATTGACAGGGGGCTACGAGCAGTACTTC

d_call: NA
clone_size: once
v_call: TRBV18
j_call: TRBJ2-7
cdr3_aa: CASSSSDRPYEQYF
cdr3_nt: TGTGCCAGCTCATCTAGCGACCGCCCCTACGAGCAGTACTTC

d_call: NA
clone_size: NA
v_call: TRBV7-2
j_call: TRBJ2-1
cdr3_aa: CASSPGGTRNEQFF
cdr3_nt: TGTGCCAGCAGCCCCGGGGGTACGCGCAATGAGCAGTTCTTC

d_call: NA
clone_size: NA
v_call: TRBV28
j_call: TRBJ1-2
cdr3_aa: CASRPLTGINYGYTF
cdr3_nt: TGTGCCAGCAGACCCTTGACAGGTATAAACTATGGCTACACCTTC

d_call: TRBD2
clone_size: NA
v_call: TRBV27
j_call: TRBJ2-7
cdr3_aa: CASRAERELPYEQYF
cdr3_nt: TGTGCCAGCCGGGCGGAGCGGGAGTTACCCTACGAGCAGTACTTC

d_call: TRBD1
clone_size: NA
v_call: TRBV7-3
j_call: TRBJ2-3
cdr3_aa: CASSLQGAFTDTQYF
cdr3_nt: TGTGCCAGCAGCTTACAGGGGGCCTTCACAGATACGCAGTATTTT

d_call: NA
clone_size: NA
v_call: TRBV19
j_call: TRBJ1-5
cdr3_aa: CATRIEGQPQHF
cdr3_nt: TGTGCCACCCGTATCGAGGGTCAGCCCCAGCATTTT

d_call: TRBD1
clone_size: NA
v_call: TRBV6-6
j_call: TRBJ2-7
cdr3_aa: CASSRQAHGTAAYEQYF
cdr3_nt: TGTGCCAGCAGTCGGCAAGCCCATGGGACAGCAGCCTACGAGCAGTACTTC

d_call: NA
clone_size: NA
v_call: TRBV28
j_call: TRBJ1-2
cdr3_aa: CASSSGRRGGYTF
cdr3_nt: TGTGCCAGCAGCTCGGGCCGAAGGGGGGGCTACACCTTC

d_call: NA
clone_size: NA
v_call: TRBV28
j_call: TRBJ1-6
cdr3_aa: CASSLSDSPLHF
cdr3_nt: TGTGCCAGCAGTTTGTCGGATTCACCCCTCCACTTT

d_call: TRBD2
clone_size: NA
v_call: TRBV9
j_call: TRBJ2-5
cdr3_aa: CASSATSGRHETQYF
cdr3_nt: TGTGCCAGCAGCGCGACTAGCGGGAGGCACGAGACCCAGTACTTC

d_call: TRBD1
clone_size: NA
v_call: TRBV27
j_call: TRBJ2-7
cdr3_aa: CASSLSGTGYYEQYF
cdr3_nt: TGTGCCAGCAGTTTATCTGGGACAGGCTACTACGAGCAGTACTTC

d_call: NA
clone_size: NA
v_call: TRBV5-1
j_call: TRBJ2-1
cdr3_aa: CASSFGGLQGNEQFF
cdr3_nt: TGCGCCAGCAGCTTTGGGGGCCTCCAGGGGAATGAGCAGTTCTTC

d_call: NA
clone_size: few
v_call: TRBV4-3
j_call: TRBJ2-2
cdr3_aa: CASSLEHRPTPSGELFF
cdr3_nt: TGCGCCAGCAGCCTAGAACATAGGCCGACTCCCAGCGGGGAGCTGTTTTTT

d_call: NA
clone_size: NA
v_call: TRBV12-3/TRBV12-4
j_call: TRBJ2-1
cdr3_aa: CASSSDYGEQFF
cdr3_nt: TGTGCCAGCAGTTCAGACTACGGAGAGCAGTTCTTC

d_call: NA
clone_size: few
v_call: TRBV7-2
j_call: TRBJ2-2
cdr3_aa: CASSQQHTGELFF
cdr3_nt: TGTGCCAGCAGCCAACAGCACACCGGGGAGCTGTTTTTT

d_call: NA
clone_size: NA
v_call: TRBV6-5
j_call: TRBJ1-1
cdr3_aa: CASSRQRNTEAFF
cdr3_nt: TGTGCCAGCAGTAGACAGAGGAACACTGAAGCTTTCTTT

d_call: NA
clone_size: once
v_call: TRBV28
j_call: TRBJ2-7
cdr3_aa: CASSQTYEQYF
cdr3_nt: TGTGCCAGCAGTCAAACCTACGAGCAGTACTTC

d_call: TRBD1
clone_size: NA
v_call: TRBV30
j_call: TRBJ1-1
cdr3_aa: CAWRQGAGEAFF
cdr3_nt: TGTGCCTGGAGGCAGGGGGCCGGTGAAGCTTTCTTT

d_call: NA
clone_size: NA
v_call: TRBV9
j_call: TRBJ2-5
cdr3_aa: CASSVASTGETQYF
cdr3_nt: TGTGCCAGCAGCGTAGCTTCGACGGGAGAGACCCAGTACTTC

d_call: TRBD1
clone_size: NA
v_call: TRBV28
j_call: TRBJ2-6
cdr3_aa: CASMGTGWSGANVLTF
cdr3_nt: TGTGCCAGCATGGGGACAGGGTGGTCTGGGGCCAACGTCCTGACTTTC

d_call: NA
clone_size: once
v_call: TRBV27
j_call: TRBJ2-7
cdr3_aa: CASSLPGPSSYEQYF
cdr3_nt: TGTGCCAGCAGTTTACCAGGGCCTTCCTCCTACGAGCAGTACTTC

d_call: NA
clone_size: NA
v_call: TRBV6-5
j_call: TRBJ2-3
cdr3_aa: CANSGGDTQYF
cdr3_nt: TGTGCCAACTCCGGCGGAGATACGCAGTATTTT

d_call: NA
clone_size: NA
v_call: TRBV2
j_call: TRBJ2-7
cdr3_aa: CASSVRGTGEQYF
cdr3_nt: TGTGCCAGCAGTGTCCGGGGTACGGGGGAGCAGTACTTC

d_call: TRBD1
clone_size: NA
v_call: TRBV11-3
j_call: TRBJ2-3
cdr3_aa: CASSPSPGQGSTDTQYF
cdr3_nt: TGTGCCAGCAGTCCTAGTCCGGGACAGGGTAGTACAGATACGCAGTATTTT

d_call: NA
clone_size: NA
v_call: TRBV5-1
j_call: TRBJ2-3
cdr3_aa: CASSLWAGDTDTQYF
cdr3_nt: TGCGCCAGCAGCTTGTGGGCAGGGGACACAGATACGCAGTATTTT

d_call: NA
clone_size: NA
v_call: TRBV3-1/TRBV3-2
j_call: TRBJ1-1
cdr3_aa: CASSPLGSNEAFF
cdr3_nt: TGTGCCAGCAGCCCTTTAGGGAGCAATGAAGCTTTCTTT

d_call: NA
clone_size: NA
v_call: TRBV7-9
j_call: TRBJ2-7
cdr3_aa: CASSPTLFPYEQYF
cdr3_nt: TGTGCCAGCAGCCCGACACTTTTTCCTTACGAGCAGTACTTC

d_call: TRBD2
clone_size: NA
v_call: TRBV9
j_call: TRBJ2-3
cdr3_aa: CASSVDSSGATDTQYF
cdr3_nt: TGTGCCAGCAGCGTAGATAGTAGCGGGGCTACAGATACGCAGTATTTT

d_call: TRBD1
clone_size: NA
v_call: TRBV29-1
j_call: TRBJ2-1
cdr3_aa: CSVGGQGVSQYNEQFF
cdr3_nt: TGCAGCGTTGGGGGGCAGGGGGTTAGTCAATACAATGAGCAGTTCTTC

d_call: NA
clone_size: few
v_call: TRBV9
j_call: TRBJ2-7
cdr3_aa: CASSVGSSYEQYF
cdr3_nt: TGTGCCAGCAGCGTGGGCAGCTCCTACGAGCAGTACTTC

d_call: NA
clone_size: NA
v_call: TRBV7-9
j_call: TRBJ1-6
cdr3_aa: CASTQGHYNSPLHF
cdr3_nt: TGTGCCAGCACCCAGGGACACTATAATTCACCCCTCCACTTT

d_call: TRBD1
clone_size: NA
v_call: TRBV5-1
j_call: TRBJ1-1
cdr3_aa: CASSADRVGEAFF
cdr3_nt: TGCGCCAGCAGCGCGGACAGGGTGGGGGAAGCTTTCTTT

d_call: NA
clone_size: NA
v_call: TRBV28
j_call: TRBJ2-4
cdr3_aa: CSVGRRAANIQYF
cdr3_nt: TGTTCAGTTGGGCGGAGGGCCGCTAACATTCAGTACTTC

d_call: NA
clone_size: NA
v_call: TRBV23-1
j_call: TRBJ2-7
cdr3_aa: CASSRGADYFLGGPLYKRQYF
cdr3_nt: TGCGCCAGCTCGCGCGGCGCCGATTATTTTTTGGGGGGGCCCCTTTATAAAAGGCAGTACTTC